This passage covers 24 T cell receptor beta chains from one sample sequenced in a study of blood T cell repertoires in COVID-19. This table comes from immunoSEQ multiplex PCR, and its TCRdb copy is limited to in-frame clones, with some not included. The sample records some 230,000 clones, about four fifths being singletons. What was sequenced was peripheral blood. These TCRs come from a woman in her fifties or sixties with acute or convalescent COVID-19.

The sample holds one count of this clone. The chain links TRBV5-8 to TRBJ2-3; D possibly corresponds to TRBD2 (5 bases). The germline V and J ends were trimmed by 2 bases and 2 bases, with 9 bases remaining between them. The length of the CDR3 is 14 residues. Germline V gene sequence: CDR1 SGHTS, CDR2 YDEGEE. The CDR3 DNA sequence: TGTGCCAGCAGCTTTGGACTCACCACAGATACGCAGTATTTT. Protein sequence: CASSFGLTTDTQYF.

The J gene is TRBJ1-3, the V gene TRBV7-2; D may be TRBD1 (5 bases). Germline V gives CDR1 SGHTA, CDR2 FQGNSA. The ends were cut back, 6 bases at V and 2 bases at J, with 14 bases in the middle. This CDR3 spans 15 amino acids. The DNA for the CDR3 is TGTGCCAGCAGTCTAAGTCGGGGGGCTGGAAACACCATATATTTT. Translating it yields CASSLSRGAGNTIYF.

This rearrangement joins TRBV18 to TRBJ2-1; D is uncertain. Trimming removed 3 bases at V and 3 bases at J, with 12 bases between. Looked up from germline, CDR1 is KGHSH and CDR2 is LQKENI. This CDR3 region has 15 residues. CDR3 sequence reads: CASSPRTLDYNEQFF. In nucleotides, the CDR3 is TGTGCCAGCTCACCGCGAACCCTCGACTACAATGAGCAGTTCTTC.

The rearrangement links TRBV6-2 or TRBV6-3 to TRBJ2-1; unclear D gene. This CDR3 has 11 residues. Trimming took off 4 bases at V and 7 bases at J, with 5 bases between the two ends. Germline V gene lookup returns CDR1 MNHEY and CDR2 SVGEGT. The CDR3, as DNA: TGTGCCAGCAGTTCCAGGAATGAGCAGTTCTTC. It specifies CASSSRNEQFF.

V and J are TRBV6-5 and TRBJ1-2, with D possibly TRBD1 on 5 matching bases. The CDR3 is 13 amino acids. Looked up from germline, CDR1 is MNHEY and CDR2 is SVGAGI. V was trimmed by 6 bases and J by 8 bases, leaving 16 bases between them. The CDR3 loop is CASSGGVIGGYTF. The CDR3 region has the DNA TGTGCCAGCAGCGGGGGGGTTATCGGCGGCTACACCTTC.

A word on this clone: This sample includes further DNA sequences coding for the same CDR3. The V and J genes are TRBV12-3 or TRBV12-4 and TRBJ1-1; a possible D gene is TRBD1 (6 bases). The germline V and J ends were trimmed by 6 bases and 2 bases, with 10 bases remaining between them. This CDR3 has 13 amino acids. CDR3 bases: TGTGCCAGCAGCGGACAGACCAACACTGAAGCTTTCTTT. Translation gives CASSGQTNTEAFF.

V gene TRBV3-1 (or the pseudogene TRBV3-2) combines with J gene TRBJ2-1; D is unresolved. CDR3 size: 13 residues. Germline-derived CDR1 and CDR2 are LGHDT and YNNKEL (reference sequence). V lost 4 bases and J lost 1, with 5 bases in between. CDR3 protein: CASSRLSYNEQFF. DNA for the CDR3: TGTGCCAGCAGCCGACTTTCCTACAATGAGCAGTTCTTC.

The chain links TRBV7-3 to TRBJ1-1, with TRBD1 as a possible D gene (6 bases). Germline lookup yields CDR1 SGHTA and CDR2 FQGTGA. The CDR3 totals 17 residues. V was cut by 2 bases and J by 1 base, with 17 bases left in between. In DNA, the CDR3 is TGTGCCAGCAGCTTAGGCCCACAGGGTTGGGGGAACACTGAAGCTTTCTTT. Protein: CASSLGPQGWGNTEAFF.

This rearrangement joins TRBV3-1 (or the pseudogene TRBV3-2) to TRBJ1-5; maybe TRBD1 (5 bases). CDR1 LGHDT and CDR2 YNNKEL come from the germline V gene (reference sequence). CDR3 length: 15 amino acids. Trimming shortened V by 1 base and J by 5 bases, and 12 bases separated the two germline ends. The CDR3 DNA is TGTGCCAGCAGCCAAGGGGGGGGAACACATCAGCCCCAGCATTTT. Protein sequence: CASSQGGGTHQPQHF.

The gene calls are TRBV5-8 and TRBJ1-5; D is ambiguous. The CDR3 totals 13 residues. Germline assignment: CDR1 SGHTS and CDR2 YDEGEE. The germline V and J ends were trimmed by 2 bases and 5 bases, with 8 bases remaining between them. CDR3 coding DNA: TGTGCCAGCAGCTTCTTTGCAGATCAGCCCCAGCATTTT. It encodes CASSFFADQPQHF.

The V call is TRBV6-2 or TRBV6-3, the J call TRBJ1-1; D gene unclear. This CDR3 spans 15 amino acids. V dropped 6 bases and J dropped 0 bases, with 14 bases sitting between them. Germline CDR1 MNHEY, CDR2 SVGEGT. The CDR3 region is CASRPRQSMNTEAFF. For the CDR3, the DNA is TGTGCCAGCAGACCTCGCCAAAGCATGAACACTGAAGCTTTCTTT.

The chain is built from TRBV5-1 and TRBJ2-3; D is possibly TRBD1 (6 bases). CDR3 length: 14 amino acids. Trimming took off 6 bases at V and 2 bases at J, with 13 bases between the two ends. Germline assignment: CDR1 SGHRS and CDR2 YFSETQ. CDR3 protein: CASTPKGVTDTQYF. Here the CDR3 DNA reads TGCGCCAGCACCCCCAAGGGGGTCACAGATACGCAGTATTTT.

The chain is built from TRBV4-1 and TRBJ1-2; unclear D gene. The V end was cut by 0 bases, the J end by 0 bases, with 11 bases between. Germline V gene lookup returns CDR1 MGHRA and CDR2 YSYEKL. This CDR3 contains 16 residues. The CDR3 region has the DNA TGCGCCAGCAGCCAAGAGAGTAACAGAGCTAACTATGGCTACACCTTC. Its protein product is CASSQESNRANYGYTF.

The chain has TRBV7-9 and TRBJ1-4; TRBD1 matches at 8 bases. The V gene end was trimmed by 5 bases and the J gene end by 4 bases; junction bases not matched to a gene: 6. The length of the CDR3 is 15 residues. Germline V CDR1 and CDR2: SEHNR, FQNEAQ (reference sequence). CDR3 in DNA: TGTGCCAGCAGCGCCGACAGGGGCCTTAATGAAAAACTGTTTTTT. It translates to CASSADRGLNEKLFF.

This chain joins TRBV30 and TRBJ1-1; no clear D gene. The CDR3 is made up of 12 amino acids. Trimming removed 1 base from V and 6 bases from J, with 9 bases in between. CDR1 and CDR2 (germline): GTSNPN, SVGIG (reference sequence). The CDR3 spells CAWSGWEAEAFF. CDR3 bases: TGTGCCTGGAGTGGCTGGGAGGCTGAAGCTTTCTTT.

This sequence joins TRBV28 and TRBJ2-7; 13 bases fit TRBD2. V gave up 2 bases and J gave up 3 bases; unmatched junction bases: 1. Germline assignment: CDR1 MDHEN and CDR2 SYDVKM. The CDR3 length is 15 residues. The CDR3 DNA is TGTGCCAGCAGTTTAAGACTAGCGGGGGGCTACGAGCAGTACTTC. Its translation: CASSLRLAGGYEQYF.

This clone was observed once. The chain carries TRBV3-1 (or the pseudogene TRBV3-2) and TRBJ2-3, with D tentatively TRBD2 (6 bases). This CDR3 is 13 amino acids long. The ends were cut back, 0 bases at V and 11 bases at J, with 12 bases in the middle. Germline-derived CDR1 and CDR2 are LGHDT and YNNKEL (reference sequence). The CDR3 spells CASSQDTGVRQYF. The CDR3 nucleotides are TGTGCCAGCAGCCAAGATACGGGGGTGAGGCAGTATTTT.

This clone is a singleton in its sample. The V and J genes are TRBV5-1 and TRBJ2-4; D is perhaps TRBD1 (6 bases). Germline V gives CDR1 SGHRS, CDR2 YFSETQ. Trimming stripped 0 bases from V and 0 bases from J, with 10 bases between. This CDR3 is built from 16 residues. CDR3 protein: CASSLEAGEAKNIQYF. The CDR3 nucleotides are TGCGCCAGCAGCTTGGAAGCAGGGGAAGCCAAAAACATTCAGTACTTC.

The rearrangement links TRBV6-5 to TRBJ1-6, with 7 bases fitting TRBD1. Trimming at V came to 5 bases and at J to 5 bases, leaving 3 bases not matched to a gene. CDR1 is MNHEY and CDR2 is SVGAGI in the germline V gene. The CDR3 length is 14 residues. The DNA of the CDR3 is TGTGCCAGCAGTAGGACAGGAAATAATTCACCCCTCCACTTT. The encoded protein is CASSRTGNNSPLHF.

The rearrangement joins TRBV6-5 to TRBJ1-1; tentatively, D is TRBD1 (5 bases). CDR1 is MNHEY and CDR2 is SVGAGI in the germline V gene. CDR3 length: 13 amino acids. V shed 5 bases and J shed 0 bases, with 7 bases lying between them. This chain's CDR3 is CASSQGMNTEAFF. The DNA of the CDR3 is TGTGCCAGCAGTCAGGGTATGAACACTGAAGCTTTCTTT.

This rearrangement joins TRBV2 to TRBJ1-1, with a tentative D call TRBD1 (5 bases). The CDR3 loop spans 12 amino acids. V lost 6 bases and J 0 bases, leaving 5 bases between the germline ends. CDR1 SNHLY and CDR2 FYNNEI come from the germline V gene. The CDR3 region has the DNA TGTGCCAGCAGAGGGGTGAACACTGAAGCTTTCTTT. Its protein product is CASRGVNTEAFF.

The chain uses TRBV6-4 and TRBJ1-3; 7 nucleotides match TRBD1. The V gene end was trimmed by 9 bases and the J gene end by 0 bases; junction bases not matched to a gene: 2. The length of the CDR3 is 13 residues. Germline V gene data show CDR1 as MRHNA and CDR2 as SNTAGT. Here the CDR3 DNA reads TGTGCCAGACGGGACAGCTCTGGAAACACCATATATTTT. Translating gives CARRDSSGNTIYF.

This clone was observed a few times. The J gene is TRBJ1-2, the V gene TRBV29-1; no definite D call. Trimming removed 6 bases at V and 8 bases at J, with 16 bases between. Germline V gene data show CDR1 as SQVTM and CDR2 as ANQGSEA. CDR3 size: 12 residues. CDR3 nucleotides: TGCAGCGTCCCGAGGTACGGTCGCGGCTACACCTTC. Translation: CSVPRYGRGYTF.

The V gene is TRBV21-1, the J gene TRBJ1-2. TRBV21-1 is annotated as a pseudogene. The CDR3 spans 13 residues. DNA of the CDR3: TGTGCCAACATTTACCTAGCTAACTATGGCTACACCTTC. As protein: CANIYLANYGYTF.